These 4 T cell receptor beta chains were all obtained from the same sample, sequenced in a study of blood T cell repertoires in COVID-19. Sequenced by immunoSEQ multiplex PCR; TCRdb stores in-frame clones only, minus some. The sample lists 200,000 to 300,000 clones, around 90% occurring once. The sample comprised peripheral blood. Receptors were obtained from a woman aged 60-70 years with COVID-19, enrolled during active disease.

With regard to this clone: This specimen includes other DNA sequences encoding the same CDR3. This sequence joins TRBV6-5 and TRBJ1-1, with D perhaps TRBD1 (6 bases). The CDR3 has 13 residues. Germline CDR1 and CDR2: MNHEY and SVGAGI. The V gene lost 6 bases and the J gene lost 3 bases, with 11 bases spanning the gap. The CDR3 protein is CASRATGYTEAFF. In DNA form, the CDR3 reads TGTGCCAGCAGAGCTACAGGGTACACTGAAGCTTTCTTT.

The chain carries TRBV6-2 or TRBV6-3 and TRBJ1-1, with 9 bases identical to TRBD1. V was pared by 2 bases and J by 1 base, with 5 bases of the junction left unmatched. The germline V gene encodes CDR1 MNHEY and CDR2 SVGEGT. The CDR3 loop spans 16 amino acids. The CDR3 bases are TGTGCCAGCAGTTACGGGGGACAGGGATCGAACACTGAAGCTTTCTTT. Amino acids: CASSYGGQGSNTEAFF.

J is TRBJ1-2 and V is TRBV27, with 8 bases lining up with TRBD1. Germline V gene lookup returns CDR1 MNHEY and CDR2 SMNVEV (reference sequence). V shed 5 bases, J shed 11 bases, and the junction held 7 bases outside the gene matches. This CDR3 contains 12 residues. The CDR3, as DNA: TGTGCCAGCAGTACCCGGACAGGGATGTACACCTTC. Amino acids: CASSTRTGMYTF.

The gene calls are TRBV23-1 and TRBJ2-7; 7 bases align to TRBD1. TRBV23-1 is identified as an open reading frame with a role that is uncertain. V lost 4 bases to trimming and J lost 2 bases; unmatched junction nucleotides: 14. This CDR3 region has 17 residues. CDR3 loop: CASSPHEARQGAYEQYF. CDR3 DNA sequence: TGCGCCAGCAGTCCACATGAGGCGAGACAGGGTGCCTACGAGCAGTACTTC.